A single sample gave rise to the 3 T cell receptor beta chains below, sequenced in a study of glioma-infiltrating T cells. Using RNA template, CDR3s of TCR alpha and beta were amplified with iRepertoire arm-PCR. TCRdb called the multiplex PCR reads again in MiXCR, with one record for every CDR3 protein. This table holds more than 350,000 distinct CDR3 sequences, roughly two fifths found once. The specimen was glioma tissue, nonneoplastic brain tissue, or PBMCs (not recorded which). All receptors derive from a human donor with low-grade glioma or glioblastoma, undergoing nonglioma brain surgery, or in good health (not recorded which).

CDR3 bases: TGTGCCAGCGCCGACGGAAACCGCCAAGAGACCCAGTACTTC. This translates into CASADGNRQETQYF. V and J are TRBV28 and TRBJ2-5; D not resolved. This CDR3 is built from 14 residues. Trimming removed 8 bases at V and 1 base at J, with 14 bases between. CDR1 and CDR2 (germline): MDHEN, SYDVKM.

This sequence joins TRBV4-2 and TRBJ2-5, with TRBD2 matching 7 bases. J was trimmed by 5 bases and V by 5 bases; bases with no gene match: 11. Germline V gene sequence: CDR1 LGHNA, CDR2 YNFKEQ. The length of the CDR3 is 15 residues. The CDR3 DNA reads TGTGCCAGCAGCTCAGGGACTACCTTAGCGGAGACCCAGTACTTC. Amino acids: CASSSGTTLAETQYF.

This clonotype was counted once. Just one base apart from a much larger clone, this may be a read error. CDR3 sequence: CTSSPLGPSREAFF. The CDR3 DNA reads as TGTACCAGCAGTCCTCTGGGACCCTCGAGAGAAGCTTTCTTT. The chain links TRBV27 to TRBJ1-1, with a weak D call TRBD1 (5 bases). The germline V gene encodes CDR1 MNHEY and CDR2 SMNVEV (reference sequence). The CDR3 covers 14 residues.